The source of this T cell receptor beta chain is a study of vaccination and CD4 T cells after COVID-19. The study's findings and limits: Within the convalescent patients, a median about 89% of the SARS-CoV-2-reactive clones were ones that appeared only post-vaccination.

The Oncomine TCR Beta short-read assay was applied to DNA of cultured CD4+ T cells. MiXCR was run by TCRdb on the PCR reads, yielding one entry per CDR3 protein. The sample consists of about 15,000 distinct CDR3 sequences, approximately 40% of them appearing once. Regarding this clonotype: The antigen is unknown.

Noted treatment: roughly 11-day PBMC culture with coronavirus spike peptide pools or control peptides (ViraFEST assay). Via ViraFEST, peptide pools expanded antigen-specific T cells before TCR sequencing. At both days 3 and 7, half the medium was replaced with fresh IL-2 medium. This CDR3 comprises 14 residues. The ends were cut back, 5 bases at V and 2 bases at J, with 10 bases in the middle. Germline lookup yields CDR1 SGHNT and CDR2 YENEEA. The rearrangement links TRBV11-3 to TRBJ2-1; D is perhaps TRBD1 (6 bases). The source material was CD4+ T cells from blood, cultured in vitro, sampled before SARS-CoV-2 vaccination. The sequence came from a human donor who had recovered from COVID-19. This CDR3 is CASSGQRTYNEQFF. The CDR3 DNA sequence: TGTGCCAGCAGCGGACAGCGAACCTACAATGAGCAGTTCTTC. Looking up the rest from reference TRBV11-3 and TRBJ2-1 gives the full variable domain: EAGVVQSPRYKIIEKKQPVAFWCNPISGHNTLYWYLQNLGQGPELLIRYENEEAVDDSQLPKDRFSAERLKGVDSTLKIQPAELGDSAVYLCASSGQRTYNEQFFGPGTRLTVL.